Sequencing of this TCR beta chain was carried out in a study of T cells after yellow fever vaccination. Template switching with 5'RACE generated the TCR cDNA and added a universal primer site and UMIs. TCRdb re-derived calls from the 5' RACE reads in MiXCR, one entry per CDR3 protein. The repertoire holds 500,000 to 650,000 distinct CDR3 sequences, with roughly an eighth as singletons. Sequenced here: PBMCs, sampled on the day of the yellow fever booster vaccination. The sequence derives from a man younger than 40 who received the YFV17D yellow fever vaccine.

In DNA, the CDR3 is TGTGCCAGCAGCTTAGAACGGCGTAGCGGGAGTTCCTACAATGAGCAGTTCTTC. This sequence encodes CASSLERRSGSSYNEQFF. The chain recombines TRBV11-2 with TRBJ2-1, with 9 nucleotides matching TRBD2. V shed 0 bases and J 1 base; nucleotides not matched to a gene: 7. Germline V gives CDR1 SGHAT, CDR2 FQNNGV. The CDR3 runs to 18 residues.